The 26 T cell receptor beta chains below were found in one sample sequenced in a study of cytomegalovirus exposure and HLA in healthy donors. The PCR had 60 Vbeta and 13 Jbeta primers. The assay was immunoSEQ multiplex PCR, and TCRdb's table has in-frame clones only and misses some. In the table there are about 130,000 clones, over 70% of which are singletons. Sequencing was done on a sample of PBMCs. The receptors derive from a woman between 45 and 60 years old in good health and CMV-seronegative.

J is TRBJ2-1 and V is TRBV7-3; D may be TRBD2 (6 bases). The CDR3 covers 13 residues. In germline, CDR1 is SGHTA, CDR2 FQGTGA. V was trimmed by 2 bases and J by 6 bases, leaving 8 bases between them. CDR3 DNA: TGTGCCAGCAGCTTAGGTAGCGGCAATGAGCAGTTCTTC. It translates to CASSLGSGNEQFF.

The V gene is TRBV30, the J gene TRBJ1-1; D is unresolved. Trimming took off 2 bases at V and 6 bases at J, with 10 bases between the two ends. CDR1 and CDR2 from the germline V gene are GTSNPN and SVGIG (reference sequence). CDR3 length: 12 residues. The CDR3 region is CAWSRVSSEAFF. The CDR3 DNA sequence: TGTGCCTGGAGTCGGGTTTCCTCTGAAGCTTTCTTT.

This clone was picked up a small number of times. The rearrangement links TRBV28 to TRBJ2-3, with D possibly TRBD1 on 5 matching bases. The CDR3 length is 14 residues. V was cut by 7 bases and J by 5 bases, with 16 bases left in between. CDR1 and CDR2 (germline): MDHEN, SYDVKM. The CDR3 spells CASIPQGVKDTQYF. The CDR3 DNA reads TGTGCCAGCATCCCTCAGGGCGTCAAAGATACGCAGTATTTT.

This sequence joins TRBV28 and TRBJ1-4, with a tentative D call TRBD1 (6 bases). Deletions cut 7 bases from V and 8 bases from J, with 11 bases between. Germline assignment: CDR1 MDHEN and CDR2 SYDVKM. The CDR3 loop spans 12 amino acids. The CDR3 sequence is CASKQGEEKLFF. In DNA, the CDR3 is TGTGCCAGCAAACAGGGTGAAGAAAAACTGTTTTTT.

The chain links TRBV29-1 to TRBJ1-4; weak D call: TRBD1 (6 bases). Germline-derived CDR1 and CDR2 are SQVTM and ANQGSEA. The V and J ends lost 4 bases and 2 bases respectively, with 8 bases between them. This CDR3 has 13 residues. The CDR3 bases are TGCAGCGTTGGGGGGGGCACTAATGAAAAACTGTTTTTT. It codes for CSVGGGTNEKLFF.

This chain links TRBV27 with TRBJ2-7; no definite D call. The germline V gene has CDR1 MNHEY and CDR2 SMNVEV (reference sequence). Trimming removed 5 bases at V and 1 base at J, with 6 bases between. The CDR3 contains 12 residues. CDR3 residues: CASSPPSYEQYF. The CDR3 bases are TGTGCCAGCAGTCCCCCGTCCTACGAGCAGTACTTC.

The V and J genes are TRBV5-1 and TRBJ2-1; 9 bases line up with TRBD1. V gave up 2 bases and J gave up 4 bases; unmatched junction bases: 4. The CDR3 runs to 15 residues. The V gene's germline CDR1 is SGHRS and CDR2 YFSETQ. The CDR3 region is CASSLGTGPYNEQFF. Here the CDR3 DNA reads TGCGCCAGCAGCTTAGGGACAGGGCCGTACAATGAGCAGTTCTTC. The full variable domain, completed using reference TRBV5-1 and TRBJ2-1, is KAGVTQTPRYLIKTRGQQVTLSCSPISGHRSVSWYQQTPGQGLQFLFEYFSETQRNKGNFPGRFSGRQFSNSRSEMNVSTLELGDSALYLCASSLGTGPYNEQFFGPGTRLTVL.

V is TRBV10-1 and J is TRBJ1-3, with D possibly TRBD1 on 6 matching bases. V lost 6 bases and J 0 bases, leaving 9 bases between the germline ends. CDR1 is WNHNN and CDR2 is SYGVQD in the germline V gene (reference sequence). CDR3 length equals 14 residues. CDR3 in amino acids: CASRTGFSGNTIYF. The CDR3 DNA reads as TGCGCCAGCAGAACAGGGTTCTCTGGAAACACCATATATTTT.

V is TRBV10-3 and J is TRBJ1-3; D not resolved. Germline assignment: CDR1 ENHRY and CDR2 SYGVKD. This CDR3 has 12 amino acids. Trimming took 2 bases from V and 4 from J, leaving 3 bases between them. CDR3 protein: CAISEEGNTIYF. Here the CDR3 DNA reads TGTGCCATCAGTGAGGAGGGAAACACCATATATTTT.

The CDR3 reads CGAQGSGNTIYF. The CDR3 bases are TGTGGCGCCCAGGGCTCTGGAAACACCATATATTTT. The chain carries TRBV7-2 and TRBJ1-3, with D perhaps matching TRBD1 (5 bases). The CDR3 is 12 residues long. Germline values: CDR1 SGHTA, CDR2 FQGNSA.

Only one count was recorded for this clone. V and J are TRBV2 and TRBJ2-3; 9 bases are shared with TRBD2. After removal of 8 bases from V and 6 bases from J, the junction contained 12 bases not matched to a gene. The CDR3 runs to 15 residues. CDR1 SNHLY and CDR2 FYNNEI come from the germline V gene. The DNA for the CDR3 is TGTGCCAGCCGAAGACTAGCGGCAATGGGGGATACGCAGTATTTT. It translates to CASRRLAAMGDTQYF.

The genes are TRBV6-5 and TRBJ2-1, with 13 positions matching TRBD2. This CDR3 has 15 amino acids. Germline V CDR1 and CDR2: MNHEY, SVGAGI. J lost 10 bases, V lost 2 bases, and 5 bases had no gene match. The CDR3 spells CASSYLGLAGEEQFF. The CDR3 DNA is TGTGCCAGCAGTTACCTCGGACTAGCGGGAGAAGAGCAGTTCTTC.

This clone has only a few counts. The V and J genes are TRBV5-1 and TRBJ1-1; weak D call: TRBD1 (5 bases). This CDR3 comprises 14 residues. Germline V gene lookup returns CDR1 SGHRS and CDR2 YFSETQ. The V end lost 0 bases, the J end lost 1 base, and 7 bases lay between the germline ends. The CDR3, as DNA: TGCGCCAGCAGCTTGGGAGACAGGAACACTGAAGCTTTCTTT. This sequence encodes CASSLGDRNTEAFF.

The chain combines TRBV5-4 with TRBJ1-1; D unclear. V was cut by 2 bases and J by 1 base, with 9 bases left in between. Germline values: CDR1 SGHNT, CDR2 YYREEE (reference sequence). This CDR3 contains 14 residues. For the CDR3, the DNA is TGTGCCAGCAGCTTCGCACTTGGGAACACTGAAGCTTTCTTT. Residues: CASSFALGNTEAFF.

The genes are TRBV19 and TRBJ1-1; TRBD1 might be the D (6 bases). CDR1 is LNHDA, CDR2 SQIVND, per germline (reference sequence). The CDR3 is 14 amino acids. V was trimmed by 7 bases and J by 0 bases, leaving 12 bases between them. The DNA of the CDR3 is TGTGCCAGTACTCAGGGGATTCTGAACACTGAAGCTTTCTTT. Residues: CASTQGILNTEAFF.

This chain connects TRBV10-1 to TRBJ2-1, with 13 bases matching TRBD2. The CDR3 runs 16 residues. Trimming cost V 7 bases and J 5 bases; bases outside gene matches: 8. Germline lookup yields CDR1 WNHNN and CDR2 SYGVQD (reference sequence). In nucleotides, the CDR3 is TGCGCCAGCACCAGGGGACTAGCGGGAAAACACAATGAGCAGTTCTTC. Residues: CASTRGLAGKHNEQFF.

The chain links TRBV9 to TRBJ2-7; D is perhaps TRBD2 (6 bases). Germline lookup yields CDR1 SGDLS and CDR2 YYNGEE. Between the trimmed V and J ends, which lost 2 bases and 0 bases, there was a span of 24 bases. This CDR3 is built from 19 residues. In DNA, the CDR3 is TGTGCCAGCAGCGTGCAGGTTCCCGAAGGGGCGGGATCCTCCTACGAGCAGTACTTC. Encoded protein: CASSVQVPEGAGSSYEQYF.

This chain links TRBV7-2 with TRBJ2-7, with TRBD2 matching over 10 bases. The CDR3 contains 15 residues. The junction had 10 bases not matched to a gene; V was cut back by 4 bases and J by 7 bases. Germline loops: CDR1 SGHTA, CDR2 FQGNSA. The chain's CDR3 is CASSSLLAGVGEQYF. The CDR3 nucleotides are TGTGCCAGCAGCTCTCTTCTAGCGGGAGTAGGGGAGCAGTACTTC. Drawing the rest from reference TRBV7-2 and TRBJ2-7, the complete variable domain is GAGVSQSPSNKVTEKGKDVELRCDPISGHTALYWYRQSLGQGLEFLIYFQGNSAPDKSGLPSDRFSAERTGGSVSTLTIQRTQQEDSAVYLCASSSLLAGVGEQYFGPGTRLTVT.

The rearrangement joins TRBV28 to TRBJ2-1; 10 nucleotides match TRBD2. V shed 5 bases and J 7 bases; nucleotides not matched to a gene: 14. This CDR3 comprises 17 residues. From germline, CDR1 is MDHEN and CDR2 SYDVKM. In DNA form, the CDR3 reads TGTGCCAGCAGTCTAGGGAGACTAGCGGGTTATGGAAATGAGCAGTTCTTC. Translated: CASSLGRLAGYGNEQFF.

The V and J genes are TRBV5-1 and TRBJ1-2, with D possibly being TRBD1 (5 bases). Germline V CDR1 and CDR2: SGHRS, YFSETQ. Deletions cut 4 bases from V and 6 bases from J, with 13 bases between. The CDR3 loop spans 13 amino acids. CDR3: CASSTSGRHGYTF. CDR3 coding DNA: TGCGCCAGCAGCACGTCAGGGCGCCATGGCTACACCTTC. Filled out from reference TRBV5-1 and TRBJ1-2, the complete variable domain reads KAGVTQTPRYLIKTRGQQVTLSCSPISGHRSVSWYQQTPGQGLQFLFEYFSETQRNKGNFPGRFSGRQFSNSRSEMNVSTLELGDSALYLCASSTSGRHGYTFGSGTRLTVV.

The chain uses TRBV30 and TRBJ2-7; TRBD2 agrees at 12 bases. V was clipped by 2 bases and J by 3 bases; unmatched bases: 2. Germline CDR1 GTSNPN, CDR2 SVGIG (reference sequence). This CDR3 region has 14 residues. The CDR3 nucleotides read TGTGCCTGGAGTCGACTAGCGGGAGTCTACGAGCAGTACTTC. Translating it yields CAWSRLAGVYEQYF.

Comments on this clone: At one end, the junction sequence differs from germline, possibly due to a read error. The rearrangement joins TRBV7-9 to TRBJ2-4; 11 nucleotides line up with TRBD1. Per the germline V gene, CDR1 is SEHNR and CDR2 is FQNEAQ (reference sequence). The CDR3 has 17 amino acids. The CDR3 spells CSSSGTGGTDAKNIQYF. The CDR3, as DNA: TGTTCCAGCAGCGGGACAGGGGGTACCGACGCCAAAAACATTCAGTACTTC.

This chain links TRBV28 with TRBJ2-4; 8 positions match TRBD1. Per the germline V gene, CDR1 is MDHEN and CDR2 is SYDVKM. The CDR3 contains 15 residues. V lost 2 bases, J lost 8 bases, and 8 bases stayed unmatched. CDR3 DNA sequence: TGTGCCAGCAGTTTAGCGACAGGGGCCTTTGACATTCAGTACTTC. It is translated as CASSLATGAFDIQYF.

This clone was counted only a few times. The chain employs TRBV5-6 and TRBJ2-6, with D maybe TRBD1 (6 bases). Deletions cut 4 bases from V and 2 bases from J, with 10 bases between. CDR1 is SGHDT and CDR2 is YYEEEE in the germline V gene. CDR3 length: 15 residues. In DNA form, the CDR3 reads TGTGCCAGCAGCGGCTACAGGGCTGGGGCCAACGTCCTGACTTTC. Translating gives CASSGYRAGANVLTF.

The chain employs TRBV7-9 and TRBJ1-1, with D perhaps TRBD1 (6 bases). Trimming took 1 base from V and 7 from J, leaving 19 bases between them. The CDR3 runs 16 residues. The V gene's germline CDR1 is SEHNR and CDR2 FQNEAQ (reference sequence). The CDR3 here is CASSLGGGPVGIEAFF. CDR3 sequence (DNA): TGTGCCAGCAGCTTAGGAGGGGGACCCGTCGGAATTGAAGCTTTCTTT.

This clone was detected a few times. V gene TRBV29-1 combines with J gene TRBJ1-3, with unresolved D. Looked up from germline, CDR1 is SQVTM and CDR2 is ANQGSEA. The CDR3 consists of 14 residues. V gave up 3 bases and J gave up 0 bases, with 9 bases separating them. CDR3 loop: CSVEGTSSGNTIYF. The CDR3 DNA reads TGCAGCGTTGAGGGCACAAGCTCTGGAAACACCATATATTTT.